These 23 T cell receptor beta chains share one sample of origin, sequenced in a study of CD8+ T cells in alopecia areata. Treatment meaning: oral pan-JAK inhibitor, 5-10 mg twice daily. Following extraction, RNA underwent reverse transcription to cDNA, which served as the sequencing template. Here immunoSEQ multiplex PCR was the method, and the copy in TCRdb shows in-frame clones only, minus some. The table records about 76,000 clones, around two thirds of them present only once. The sequencing here drew on CD8+ T cells sorted from blood, taken at week 24, from a patient treated with tofacitinib. The source is a human donor with alopecia areata.

The rearrangement links TRBV9 to TRBJ2-2; D remains ambiguous. CDR1 is SGDLS, CDR2 YYNGEE, per germline. V was shortened by 1 base and J by 0 bases, with 1 base between the two germline ends. CDR3 length equals 13 residues. Here the CDR3 DNA reads TGTGCCAGCAGCGTACCGAACACCGGGGAGCTGTTTTTT. Its protein is CASSVPNTGELFF.

This chain joins TRBV25-1 and TRBJ2-7; no definite D call. Trimming left V 8 bases short and J 2 bases short, with 4 bases between. CDR1 and CDR2 (germline): MGHDK, SYGVNS. The CDR3 consists of 10 residues. The CDR3 DNA follows: TGTGCCAGCGGTGCCTACGAGCAGTACTTC. Its protein product is CASGAYEQYF.

The genes are TRBV10-3 and TRBJ2-6; TRBD2 matches 10 bases. The germline CDR1 and CDR2 sequences are ENHRY and SYGVKD. This CDR3 comprises 18 residues. Trimming removed 11 bases from V and 0 bases from J; junction bases left unmatched: 13. CDR3 coding DNA: TGTGCCGCAGGGGATAGCGGGAGGACCCTCTCTGGGGCCAACGTCCTGACTTTC. It encodes CAAGDSGRTLSGANVLTF.

The V gene is TRBV28, the J gene TRBJ2-7, with 12 bases aligning to TRBD1. CDR1 and CDR2 from the germline V gene are MDHEN and SYDVKM. After removal of 5 bases from V and 4 bases from J, the junction contained 6 bases not matched to a gene. This CDR3 is 15 amino acids long. The CDR3 protein is CASSPGTGGEYEQYF. Written as DNA, the CDR3 is TGTGCCAGCAGTCCAGGGACAGGGGGCGAGTACGAGCAGTACTTC.

The rearrangement links TRBV6-1 to TRBJ2-7; 7 positions match TRBD2. Losses at the gene ends were 0 bases for V and 6 bases for J; bases not matched to a gene: 11. The CDR3 is 16 residues long. Germline assignment: CDR1 MNHNS and CDR2 SASEGT. The CDR3 nucleotides read TGTGCCAGCAGTGAAGCGCTGGGGGAGGGCCTATTCGAGCAGTACTTC. Translating gives CASSEALGEGLFEQYF.

This clone was seen only a few times. The V gene is TRBV28, the J gene TRBJ2-7, with TRBD2 matching over 11 bases. The CDR3 is 14 amino acids. The V gene's germline CDR1 is MDHEN and CDR2 SYDVKM. The junction had 4 bases not matched to a gene; V was cut back by 5 bases and J by 4 bases. The CDR3 reads CASSARTSGYEQYF. DNA of the CDR3: TGTGCCAGCAGTGCGAGGACTAGCGGGTACGAGCAGTACTTC.

V and J are TRBV28 and TRBJ2-1, with D possibly being TRBD1 (5 bases). Germline lookup yields CDR1 MDHEN and CDR2 SYDVKM. The CDR3 totals 15 residues. V shed 7 bases and J shed 3 bases, with 16 bases lying between them. The CDR3, as DNA: TGTGCCAGCATATCGAGACAGATTTTCTACAATGAGCAGTTCTTC. This gives the protein CASISRQIFYNEQFF.

This chain links TRBV11-2 with TRBJ2-7; 10 nucleotides line up with TRBD2. The junction had 16 bases not matched to a gene; V was cut back by 8 bases and J by 0 bases. Germline values: CDR1 SGHAT, CDR2 FQNNGV. The CDR3 length is 18 residues. The CDR3, as DNA: TGTGCCAGCCAGGACCGGGCTAGCGGGGGTCCCTTCTCCTACGAGCAGTACTTC. Protein product: CASQDRASGGPFSYEQYF.

This clone turned up a few times. V gene TRBV4-1 combines with J gene TRBJ2-7; D not certain. Germline V lookup: CDR1 MGHRA, CDR2 YSYEKL. The germline V and J ends were trimmed by 3 bases and 2 bases, with 8 bases remaining between them. The CDR3 length is 13 residues. The CDR3 region has the DNA TGCGCCAGCAGCCATAGGTACCCCTACGAGCAGTACTTC. It encodes CASSHRYPYEQYF.

In its sample, this clone was seen a few times. The CDR3, as DNA: TGTGCCAGCAGTGCCCTCCCCCAGGGTGGAAATCAGCCCCAGCATTTT. Encoded protein: CASSALPQGGNQPQHF. This chain joins TRBV27 and TRBJ1-5, with a weak D call TRBD1 (5 bases). Per germline, CDR1 MNHEY and CDR2 SMNVEV (reference sequence). V lost 5 bases and J lost 4, with 18 bases in between. This CDR3 region has 16 residues.

The gene calls are TRBV2 and TRBJ1-1; D is ambiguous. The germline V gene has CDR1 SNHLY and CDR2 FYNNEI. V was clipped by 6 bases and J by 1 base, with 6 bases between them. CDR3 length: 12 residues. The CDR3 loop reads CASSYPNTEAFF. CDR3 nucleotide sequence: TGTGCCAGCAGCTACCCGAACACTGAAGCTTTCTTT.

The chain links TRBV11-2 to TRBJ1-1; D perhaps matches TRBD1 (5 bases). This CDR3 comprises 13 residues. The V end was cut by 1 base, the J end by 10 bases, with 13 bases between. Germline CDR1 reads SGHAT; CDR2 reads FQNNGV. DNA for the CDR3: TGTGCCAGCAGCTTAGGGGCGGGGGGGATAGCTTTCTTT. This codes for CASSLGAGGIAFF. Full variable domain (rest looked up from reference TRBV11-2 and TRBJ1-1): EAGVAQSPRYKIIEKRQSVAFWCNPISGHATLYWYQQILGQGPKLLIQFQNNGVVDDSQLPKDRFSAERLKGVDSTLKIQPAKLEDSAVYLCASSLGAGGIAFFGQGTRLTVV.

The chain recombines TRBV29-1 with TRBJ2-2; D might be TRBD1 (6 bases). This CDR3 spans 12 amino acids. Deletions cut 7 bases from V and 5 bases from J, with 11 bases between. Germline assignment: CDR1 SQVTM and CDR2 ANQGSEA. The CDR3 DNA is TGCAGCGCGATCAGGGGAACCGGGGAGCTGTTTTTT. This sequence encodes CSAIRGTGELFF.

This clone was seen a few times. This rearrangement joins TRBV7-8 to TRBJ2-7, with D maybe TRBD2 (6 bases). Trimming took off 5 bases at V and 4 bases at J, with 21 bases between the two ends. Germline V CDR1 and CDR2: SGHVS, FQNEAQ. This CDR3 has 16 residues. The CDR3 nucleotides are TGTGCCAGCAGCGACCCTAGCGACCCGATACTTTACGAGCAGTACTTC. It specifies CASSDPSDPILYEQYF.

The V and J genes are TRBV7-9 and TRBJ2-7, with D perhaps TRBD2 (5 bases). Trimming stripped 5 bases from V and 4 bases from J, with 21 bases between. Germline CDR1 is SEHNR and CDR2 is FQNEAQ (reference sequence). CDR3 length: 16 amino acids. The CDR3 protein is CASSPLSPGFGYEQYF. In DNA, the CDR3 is TGTGCCAGCAGCCCCTTAAGCCCGGGATTCGGTTACGAGCAGTACTTC.

The chain joins TRBV25-1 to TRBJ1-4; no definite D call. V dropped 4 bases and J dropped 12 bases, with 18 bases sitting between them. CDR3 length: 14 residues. The V gene's germline CDR1 is MGHDK and CDR2 SYGVNS. CDR3 in DNA: TGTGCCAGCAGTGTTCAAAGTGAAATGGCAGAACTGTTTTTT. It is translated as CASSVQSEMAELFF. The full variable domain, with the rest looked up from reference TRBV25-1 and TRBJ1-4, is EADIYQTPRYLVIGTGKKITLECSQTMGHDKMYWYQQDPGMELHLIHYSYGVNSTEKGDLSSESTVSRIRTEHFPLTLESARPSHTSQYLCASSVQSEMAELFFGSGTQLSVL.

This clone was found a few times. The CDR3 protein is CASSFGEGYGYTF. For the CDR3, the DNA is TGTGCCAGCAGTTTCGGGGAGGGCTATGGCTACACCTTC. The chain is built from TRBV27 and TRBJ1-2; D not certain. This CDR3 contains 13 residues. Germline loops: CDR1 MNHEY, CDR2 SMNVEV (reference sequence). Deletions cut 3 bases from V and 4 bases from J, with 9 bases between.

The V and J genes are TRBV5-1 and TRBJ2-7; either TRBD1 or TRBD2 may fit D (5 bases each). CDR1 is SGHRS and CDR2 is YFSETQ in the germline V gene. The CDR3 totals 14 residues. V was cut by 5 bases and J by 5 bases, with 17 bases left in between. CDR3 residues: CASSPNGVGDEQYF. DNA of the CDR3: TGCGCCAGCAGTCCCAACGGGGTAGGGGACGAGCAGTACTTC.

This chain uses TRBV25-1 with TRBJ1-1; D is unresolved. Germline CDR1 and CDR2: MGHDK and SYGVNS. V was pared by 7 bases and J by 0 bases, with 15 bases between. The CDR3 has 15 amino acids. CDR3 residues: CASTSEENMNTEAFF. CDR3 coding DNA: TGTGCCAGCACATCTGAGGAAAACATGAACACTGAAGCTTTCTTT.

This rearrangement joins TRBV4-1 to TRBJ2-3; no firm D call. The CDR3 loop spans 11 amino acids. CDR1 is MGHRA and CDR2 is YSYEKL in the germline V gene. Between the trimmed V and J ends, which lost 4 bases and 2 bases, there was a span of 1 base. CDR3 in DNA: TGCGCCAGCAGCCTCACAGATACGCAGTATTTT. Protein: CASSLTDTQYF.

The chain joins TRBV4-1 to TRBJ1-1, with D hard to call. With 2 bases removed from V and 1 base from J, the gap between germline ends came to 11 bases. Germline V gene sequence: CDR1 MGHRA, CDR2 YSYEKL. CDR3 size: 15 residues. The CDR3 DNA sequence: TGCGCCAGCAGCCAAACTCCAGTCGGGAACACTGAAGCTTTCTTT. This translates into CASSQTPVGNTEAFF.

The chain employs TRBV7-9 and TRBJ2-7, with no clear D. The germline CDR1 and CDR2 sequences are SEHNR and FQNEAQ (reference sequence). V was shortened by 4 bases and J by 3 bases, with 7 bases between the two germline ends. This CDR3 is built from 12 residues. This CDR3 reads CASSSSIYEQYF. CDR3 coding DNA: TGTGCCAGCAGCTCATCCATCTACGAGCAGTACTTC.

The chain links TRBV25-1 to TRBJ2-7; weak D call: TRBD1 (6 bases). CDR3 length: 12 residues. V lost 6 bases and J 3 bases, leaving 9 bases between the germline ends. Germline lookup yields CDR1 MGHDK and CDR2 SYGVNS. The CDR3 sequence is CASRDRSYEQYF. The CDR3 nucleotides read TGTGCCAGCAGGGACAGAAGCTACGAGCAGTACTTC.